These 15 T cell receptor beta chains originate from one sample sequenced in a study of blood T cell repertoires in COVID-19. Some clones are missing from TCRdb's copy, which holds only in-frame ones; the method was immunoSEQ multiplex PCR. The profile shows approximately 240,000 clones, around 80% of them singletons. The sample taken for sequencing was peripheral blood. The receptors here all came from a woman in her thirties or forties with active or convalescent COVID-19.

The CDR3 loop is CSASSRLAGGFYNEQFF. The CDR3 DNA reads TGCAGTGCTAGTAGTCGGCTAGCGGGGGGATTTTACAATGAGCAGTTCTTC. J is TRBJ2-1 and V is TRBV20-1, with 11 bases identical to TRBD2. Germline CDR1 is DFQATT and CDR2 is SNEGSKA (reference sequence). Germline trimming cut 3 bases from V and 4 bases from J; bases unmatched to any gene: 11. The CDR3 extends over 17 amino acids.

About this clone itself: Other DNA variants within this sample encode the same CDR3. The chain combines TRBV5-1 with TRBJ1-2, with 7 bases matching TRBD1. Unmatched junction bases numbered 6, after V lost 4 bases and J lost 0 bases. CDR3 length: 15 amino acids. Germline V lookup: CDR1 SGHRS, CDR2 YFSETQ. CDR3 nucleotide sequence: TGCGCCAGCAGCAGGGACAGTGCTACTAACTATGGCTACACCTTC. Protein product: CASSRDSATNYGYTF.

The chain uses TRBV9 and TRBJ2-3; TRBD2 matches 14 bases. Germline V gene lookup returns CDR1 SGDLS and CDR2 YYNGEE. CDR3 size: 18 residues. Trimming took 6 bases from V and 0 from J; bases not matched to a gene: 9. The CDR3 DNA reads TGTGCCAGCACAGGGGGACTAGCGGGGGCACTAAGCACAGATACGCAGTATTTT. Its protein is CASTGGLAGALSTDTQYF.

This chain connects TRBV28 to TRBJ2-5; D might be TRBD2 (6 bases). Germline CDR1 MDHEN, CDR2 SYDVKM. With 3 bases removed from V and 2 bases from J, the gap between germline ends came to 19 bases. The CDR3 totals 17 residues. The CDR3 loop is CASSFVGGRTRQETQYF. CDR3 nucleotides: TGTGCCAGCAGTTTCGTCGGTGGGAGGACAAGGCAAGAGACCCAGTACTTC.

CDR3 loop: CASSQGTVKNSPLHF. The DNA for the CDR3 is TGTGCCAGCTCACAAGGGACAGTCAAGAATTCACCCCTCCACTTT. The J gene is TRBJ1-6, the V gene TRBV18; 7 positions match TRBD1. The V gene's germline CDR1 is KGHSH and CDR2 LQKENI. The CDR3 length is 15 residues. The junction had 7 bases not matched to a gene; V was cut back by 4 bases and J by 7 bases.

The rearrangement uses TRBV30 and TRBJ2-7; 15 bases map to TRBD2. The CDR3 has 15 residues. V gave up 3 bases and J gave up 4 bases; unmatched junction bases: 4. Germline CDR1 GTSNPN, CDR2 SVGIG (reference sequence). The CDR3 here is CAWSVGLAGGYEQYF. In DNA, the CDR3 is TGTGCCTGGAGCGTCGGACTAGCGGGGGGGTACGAGCAGTACTTC.

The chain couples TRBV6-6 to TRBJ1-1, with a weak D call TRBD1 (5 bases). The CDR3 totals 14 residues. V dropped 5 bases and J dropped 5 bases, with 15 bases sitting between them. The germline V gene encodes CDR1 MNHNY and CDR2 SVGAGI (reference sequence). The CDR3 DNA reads TGTGCCAGCAGTCCGGGGACGCGGGGAACTGAAGCTTTCTTT. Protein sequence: CASSPGTRGTEAFF.

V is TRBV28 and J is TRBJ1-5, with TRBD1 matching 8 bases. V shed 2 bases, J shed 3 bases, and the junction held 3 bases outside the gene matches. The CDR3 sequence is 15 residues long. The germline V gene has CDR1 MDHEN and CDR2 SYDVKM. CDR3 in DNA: TGTGCCAGCAGTTTAGACAGGGGAACCAATCAGCCCCAGCATTTT. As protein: CASSLDRGTNQPQHF.

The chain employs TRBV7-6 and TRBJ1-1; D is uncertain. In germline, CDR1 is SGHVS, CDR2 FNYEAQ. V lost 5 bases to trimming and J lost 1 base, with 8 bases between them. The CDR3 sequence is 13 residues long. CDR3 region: CASSDPGNTEAFF. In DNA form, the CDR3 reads TGTGCCAGCAGCGACCCAGGGAACACTGAAGCTTTCTTT.

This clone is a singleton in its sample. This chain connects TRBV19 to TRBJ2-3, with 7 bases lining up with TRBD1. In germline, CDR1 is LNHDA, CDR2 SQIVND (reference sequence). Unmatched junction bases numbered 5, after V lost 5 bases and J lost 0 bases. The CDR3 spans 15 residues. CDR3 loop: CASSPGTASTDTQYF. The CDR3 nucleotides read TGTGCCAGTAGTCCGGGGACAGCTAGCACAGATACGCAGTATTTT.

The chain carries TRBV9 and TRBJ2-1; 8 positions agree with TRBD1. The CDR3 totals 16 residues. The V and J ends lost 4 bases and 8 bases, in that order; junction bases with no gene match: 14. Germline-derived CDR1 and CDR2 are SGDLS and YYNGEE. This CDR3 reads CASSFRSGTGIDEQFF. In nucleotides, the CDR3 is TGTGCCAGCAGCTTCAGATCCGGGACAGGCATCGATGAGCAGTTCTTC. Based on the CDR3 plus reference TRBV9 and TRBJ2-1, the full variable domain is DSGVTQTPKHLITATGQRVTLRCSPRSGDLSVYWYQQSLDQGLQFLIQYYNGEERAKGNILERFSAQQFPDLHSELNLSSLELGDSALYFCASSFRSGTGIDEQFFGPGTRLTVL.

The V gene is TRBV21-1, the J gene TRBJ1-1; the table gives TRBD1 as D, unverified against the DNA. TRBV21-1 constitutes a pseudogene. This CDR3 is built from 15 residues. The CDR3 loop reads CASIPEGQQNTEAFF. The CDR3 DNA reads TGTGCCAGCATCCCAGAGGGACAGCAGAACACTGAAGCTTTCTTT.

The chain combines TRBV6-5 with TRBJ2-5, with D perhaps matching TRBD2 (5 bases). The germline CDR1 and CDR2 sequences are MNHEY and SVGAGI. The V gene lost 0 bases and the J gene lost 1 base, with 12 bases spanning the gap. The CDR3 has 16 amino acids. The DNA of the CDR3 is TGTGCCAGCAGTTACTCTGGGCGCGGACTCCAAGAGACCCAGTACTTC. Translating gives CASSYSGRGLQETQYF.

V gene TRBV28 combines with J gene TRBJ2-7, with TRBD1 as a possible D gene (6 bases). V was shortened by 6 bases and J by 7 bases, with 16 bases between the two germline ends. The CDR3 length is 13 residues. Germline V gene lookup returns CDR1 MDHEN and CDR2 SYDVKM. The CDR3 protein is CASRLTGPGEQYF. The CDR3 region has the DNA TGTGCCAGCAGACTGACAGGCCCGGGGGAGCAGTACTTC.

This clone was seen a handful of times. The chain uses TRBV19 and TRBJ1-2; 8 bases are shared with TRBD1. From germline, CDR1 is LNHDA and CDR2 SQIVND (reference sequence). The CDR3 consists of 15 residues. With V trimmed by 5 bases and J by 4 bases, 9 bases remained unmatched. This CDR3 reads CASSLDAGQAYGYTF. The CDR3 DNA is TGTGCCAGTAGTCTGGATGCGGGACAGGCCTATGGCTACACCTTC.